Each of the 4 T cell receptor beta chains below was sequenced from the same sample in a study of graft-versus-host responses after intestinal transplantation. Their antigens remain unidentified. Assay: immunoSEQ multiplex PCR; the TCRdb copy retains only in-frame clones and omits some. The sample has approximately 97,000 clones; 90% to 95% are singletons. The sample consisted of unstimulated CD4+ T cells sorted from spleen or lymph node cells, taken before transplant. These receptors were taken from a human donor who was the organ donor for an intestinal transplant.

This sequence joins TRBV7-9 and TRBJ1-4, with D hard to call. The germline V gene encodes CDR1 SEHNR and CDR2 FQNEAQ (reference sequence). V was shortened by 3 bases and J by 2 bases, with 16 bases between the two germline ends. This CDR3 has 17 residues. DNA for the CDR3: TGTGCCAGCAGCTTTGAGCGGGGAAGGAGCACTAATGAAAAACTGTTTTTT. As protein: CASSFERGRSTNEKLFF.

This chain uses TRBV7-3 with TRBJ2-2; D remains ambiguous. The ends were cut back, 4 bases at V and 6 bases at J, with 6 bases in the middle. Germline CDR1 is SGHTA and CDR2 is FQGTGA. The CDR3 consists of 12 residues. CDR3 region: CASSSSAGELFF. CDR3 bases: TGTGCCAGCAGCTCCAGTGCCGGGGAGCTGTTTTTT. The full variable domain, with the rest looked up from reference TRBV7-3 and TRBJ2-2, is GAGVSQTPSNKVTEKGKYVELRCDPISGHTALYWYRQSLGQGPEFLIYFQGTGAADDSGLPNDRFFAVRPEGSVSTLKIQRTERGDSAVYLCASSSSAGELFFGEGSRLTVL.

The chain joins TRBV7-2 to TRBJ2-7; 10 nucleotides agree with TRBD1. After removal of 3 bases from V and 3 bases from J, the junction contained 11 bases not matched to a gene. This CDR3 comprises 17 residues. The germline CDR1 and CDR2 sequences are SGHTA and FQGNSA. The CDR3: CASSFQVIRDRGYEQYF. CDR3 sequence (DNA): TGTGCCAGCAGCTTCCAAGTGATCCGGGACAGGGGCTACGAGCAGTACTTC.

A single count supports this clone. CDR3 in DNA: TGCAGTGCACAGGGAAACACTGAAGCTTTCTTT. It encodes CSAQGNTEAFF. The J gene is TRBJ1-1, the V gene TRBV20-1; TRBD1 is a possible D gene (6 bases). Germline-derived CDR1 and CDR2 are DFQATT and SNEGSKA (reference sequence). V shed 6 bases and J shed 2 bases, with 7 bases lying between them. The CDR3 is made up of 11 amino acids.